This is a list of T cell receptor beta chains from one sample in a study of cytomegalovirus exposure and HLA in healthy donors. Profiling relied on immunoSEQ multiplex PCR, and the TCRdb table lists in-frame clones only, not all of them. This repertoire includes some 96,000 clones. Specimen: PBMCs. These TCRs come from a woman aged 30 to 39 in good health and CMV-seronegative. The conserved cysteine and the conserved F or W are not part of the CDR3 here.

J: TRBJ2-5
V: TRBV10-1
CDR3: ATPVVWEGHQETQY

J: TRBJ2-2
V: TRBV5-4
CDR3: ATQGLTNTGELF

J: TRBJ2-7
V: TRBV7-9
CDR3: ASSRTGDEQY

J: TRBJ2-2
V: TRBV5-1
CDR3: ASSRDTNTGELF

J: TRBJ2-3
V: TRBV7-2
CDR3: ASSLVAGEGTDTQY

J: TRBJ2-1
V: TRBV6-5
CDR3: ASSYTPSGYNEQF

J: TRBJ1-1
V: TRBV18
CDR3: ASSPRTGENTEAF

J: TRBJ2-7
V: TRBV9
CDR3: ASSSHGPSYEQY

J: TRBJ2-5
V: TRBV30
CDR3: AWSPLAGGETQY

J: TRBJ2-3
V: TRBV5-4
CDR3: ASSSPRDTDTQY

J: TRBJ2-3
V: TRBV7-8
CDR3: ASSLIRGIDTQY

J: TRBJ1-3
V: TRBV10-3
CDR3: AISDAQAGNTIY

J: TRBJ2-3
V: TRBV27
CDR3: ASSYRQGTDTQY

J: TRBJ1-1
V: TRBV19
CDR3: ASSIRGGTEAF

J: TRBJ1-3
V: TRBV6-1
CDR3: ASSRDSGNTIY

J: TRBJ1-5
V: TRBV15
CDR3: ATSSPRGYQPQH

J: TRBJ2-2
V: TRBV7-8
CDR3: ASSLLRPGGSTGELF